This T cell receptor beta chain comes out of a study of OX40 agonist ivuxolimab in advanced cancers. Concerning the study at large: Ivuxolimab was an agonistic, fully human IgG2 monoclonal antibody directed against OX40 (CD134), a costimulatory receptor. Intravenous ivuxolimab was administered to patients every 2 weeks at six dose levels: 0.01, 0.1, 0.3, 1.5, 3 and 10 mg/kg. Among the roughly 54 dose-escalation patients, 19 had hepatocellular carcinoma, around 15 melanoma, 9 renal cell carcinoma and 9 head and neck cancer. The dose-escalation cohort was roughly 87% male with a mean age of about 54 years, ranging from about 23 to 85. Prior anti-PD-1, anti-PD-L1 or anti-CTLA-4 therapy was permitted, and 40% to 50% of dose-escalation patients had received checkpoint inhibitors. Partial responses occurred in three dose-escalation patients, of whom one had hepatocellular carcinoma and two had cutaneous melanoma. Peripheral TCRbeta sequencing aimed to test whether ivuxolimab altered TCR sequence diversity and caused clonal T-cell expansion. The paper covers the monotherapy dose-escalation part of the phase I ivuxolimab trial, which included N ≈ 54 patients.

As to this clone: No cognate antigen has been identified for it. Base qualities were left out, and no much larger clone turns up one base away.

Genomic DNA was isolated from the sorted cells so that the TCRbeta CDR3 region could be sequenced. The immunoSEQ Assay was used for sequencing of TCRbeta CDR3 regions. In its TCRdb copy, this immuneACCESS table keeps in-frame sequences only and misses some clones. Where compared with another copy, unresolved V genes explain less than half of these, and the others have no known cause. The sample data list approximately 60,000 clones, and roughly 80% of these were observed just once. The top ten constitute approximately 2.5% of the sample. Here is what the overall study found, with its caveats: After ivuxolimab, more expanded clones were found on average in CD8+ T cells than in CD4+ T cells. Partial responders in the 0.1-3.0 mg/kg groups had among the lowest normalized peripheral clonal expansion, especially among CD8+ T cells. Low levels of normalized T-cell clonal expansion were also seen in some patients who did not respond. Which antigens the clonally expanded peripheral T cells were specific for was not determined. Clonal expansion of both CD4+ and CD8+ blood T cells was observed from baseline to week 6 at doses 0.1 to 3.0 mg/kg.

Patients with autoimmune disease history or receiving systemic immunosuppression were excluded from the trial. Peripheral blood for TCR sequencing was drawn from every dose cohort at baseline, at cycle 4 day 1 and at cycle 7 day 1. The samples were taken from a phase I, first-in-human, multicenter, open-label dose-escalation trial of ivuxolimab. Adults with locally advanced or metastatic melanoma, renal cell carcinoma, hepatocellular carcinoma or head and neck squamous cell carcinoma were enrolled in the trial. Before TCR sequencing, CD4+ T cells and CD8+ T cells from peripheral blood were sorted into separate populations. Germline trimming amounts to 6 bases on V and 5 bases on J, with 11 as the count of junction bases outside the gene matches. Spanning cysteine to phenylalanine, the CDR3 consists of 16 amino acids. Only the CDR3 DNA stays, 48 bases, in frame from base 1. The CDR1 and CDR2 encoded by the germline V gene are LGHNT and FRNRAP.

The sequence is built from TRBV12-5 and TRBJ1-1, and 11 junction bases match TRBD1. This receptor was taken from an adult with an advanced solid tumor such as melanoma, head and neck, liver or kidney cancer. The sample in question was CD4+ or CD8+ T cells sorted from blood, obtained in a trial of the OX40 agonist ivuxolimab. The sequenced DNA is TGTGCTAGTGGCTTCGGGACAGGGGGTAGTCGGACTGAAGCTTTCTTT. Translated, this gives CASGFGTGGSRTEAFF. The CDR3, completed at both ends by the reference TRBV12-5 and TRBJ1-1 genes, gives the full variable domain DARVTQTPRHKVTEMGQEVTMRCQPILGHNTVFWYRQTMMQGLELLAYFRNRAPLDDSGMPKDRFSAEMPDATLATLKIQPSEPRDSAVYFCASGFGTGGSRTEAFFGQGTRLTVV.